This paragraph covers one T cell receptor (beta chain) sequence. CDR1 and CDR2 from the germline V gene are SGHRS and YFSETQ. The CDR3 has 15 amino acids. Template switching introduced UMIs that contain a 6-nucleotide sample barcode. TCRdb reprocessed the 5' RACE reads and reports one entry per CDR3 protein, with no DNA. Its listing shows about 450,000 distinct CDR3 sequences. The data derive from a study of monozygotic twins with inflammatory bowel disease. The sequence came from a human donor with ulcerative colitis or Crohn's disease, or a healthy co-twin of an affected twin (not recorded which). The chain is built from TRBV5-1 and TRBJ2-6; TCRdb designates TRBD1, a call that cannot be tested without DNA. The sample comprised blood. The CDR3 here is CASSPTGAGANVLTF.